This entry concerns a single T cell receptor (beta chain). Its antigen is undetermined. This record comes from a study of cytomegalovirus exposure and HLA in healthy donors. The study's findings and limits: What a later analysis showed was that several of the most significant clusters appeared linked to common viral pathogens.

Vbeta (60) and Jbeta (13) primers were used in the PCR. Clones were sequenced by immunoSEQ multiplex PCR, and TCRdb holds only the in-frame ones, with some missing. The profile shows around 140,000 clones, roughly four fifths of them singletons. The V gene lost 0 bases and the J gene lost 3 bases, with 9 bases spanning the gap. The CDR3 runs 15 residues. Per the germline V gene, CDR1 is MGHRA and CDR2 is YSYEKL. This chain joins TRBV4-1 and TRBJ1-5, with D perhaps matching TRBD1 (5 bases). This TCR came from a man younger than 30 in good health and CMV-seropositive. The sample was PBMCs. CDR3 nucleotides: TGCGCCAGCAGCCAAGACGGACACTCCAATCAGCCCCAGCATTTT. This codes for CASSQDGHSNQPQHF.